This T cell receptor (beta chain) comes out of a study of blood T cell repertoires in COVID-19. The CDR3 is 16 amino acids. Trimming took 4 bases from V and 4 from J; bases not matched to a gene: 8. Germline V gene data show CDR1 as MNHEY and CDR2 as SVGAGI. Profiling relied on immunoSEQ multiplex PCR, and the TCRdb table lists in-frame clones only, not all of them. Found here are around 25,000 clones, around 90% of them singletons; the top ten hold 2.5% to 3%. The chain recombines TRBV6-5 with TRBJ2-2; 8 positions match TRBD2. The clonotype comes from a human donor in a cohort sampled during active COVID-19. Sequenced: peripheral blood. DNA for the CDR3: TGTGCCAGCAGTTCCCACGCGGGGGGTTCCACCGGGGAGCTGTTTTTT. Translated: CASSSHAGGSTGELFF.